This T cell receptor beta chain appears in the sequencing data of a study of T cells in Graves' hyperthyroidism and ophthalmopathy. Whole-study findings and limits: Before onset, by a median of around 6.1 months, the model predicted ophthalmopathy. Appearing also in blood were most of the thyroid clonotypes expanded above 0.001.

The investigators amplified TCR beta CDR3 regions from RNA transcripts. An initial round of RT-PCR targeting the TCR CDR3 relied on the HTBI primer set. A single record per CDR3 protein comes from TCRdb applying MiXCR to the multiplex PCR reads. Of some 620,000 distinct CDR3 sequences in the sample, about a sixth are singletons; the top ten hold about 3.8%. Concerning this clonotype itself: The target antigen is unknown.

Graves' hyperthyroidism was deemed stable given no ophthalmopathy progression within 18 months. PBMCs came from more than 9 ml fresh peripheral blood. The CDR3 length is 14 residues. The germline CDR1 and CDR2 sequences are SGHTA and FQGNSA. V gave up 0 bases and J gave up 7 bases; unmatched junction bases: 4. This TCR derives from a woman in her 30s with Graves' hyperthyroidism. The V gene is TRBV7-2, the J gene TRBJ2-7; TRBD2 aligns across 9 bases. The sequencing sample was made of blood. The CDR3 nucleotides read TGTGCCAGCAGCTTAGCCCGGCTAGCGGGAGAGCAGTACTTC. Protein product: CASSLARLAGEQYF.